This paragraph reports one TCR beta chain. What it recognizes is unknown. This sample is part of a study of cytomegalovirus exposure and HLA in healthy donors. Study findings and constraints: Accurate prediction of HLA-A and HLA-B alleles (for most subjects) was reportedly achieved from TCR beta sequences.

It was with 60 Vbeta and 13 Jbeta primers that the PCR ran. Assay: immunoSEQ multiplex PCR; the TCRdb copy retains only in-frame clones and omits some. The sample includes 80,000 or so clones. CDR3 size: 13 residues. Germline V gives CDR1 SGDLS, CDR2 YYNGEE. With 4 bases clipped from V and 10 bases from J, the junction kept 7 bases outside the gene matches. Specimen: PBMCs. The V call is TRBV9, the J call TRBJ2-1; the match to TRBD2 covers 8 bases. The clonotype comes from a man between 50 and 59 years old in good health and CMV-seropositive. CDR3 protein: CASSPGGRGEQFF. DNA for the CDR3: TGTGCCAGCAGCCCGGGGGGGAGAGGAGAGCAGTTCTTC.